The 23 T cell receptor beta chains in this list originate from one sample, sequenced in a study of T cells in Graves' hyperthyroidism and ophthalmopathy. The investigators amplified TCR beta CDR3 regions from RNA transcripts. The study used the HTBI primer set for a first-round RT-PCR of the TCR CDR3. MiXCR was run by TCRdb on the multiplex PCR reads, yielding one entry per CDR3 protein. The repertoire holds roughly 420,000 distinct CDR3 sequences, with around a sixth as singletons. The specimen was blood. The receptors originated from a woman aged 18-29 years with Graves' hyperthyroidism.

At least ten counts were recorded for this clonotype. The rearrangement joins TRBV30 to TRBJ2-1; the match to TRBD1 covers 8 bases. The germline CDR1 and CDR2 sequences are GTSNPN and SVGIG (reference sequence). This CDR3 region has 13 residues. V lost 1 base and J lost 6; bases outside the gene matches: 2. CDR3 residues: CAWSETGGNEQFF. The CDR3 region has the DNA TGTGCCTGGAGTGAAACAGGGGGCAATGAGCAGTTCTTC.

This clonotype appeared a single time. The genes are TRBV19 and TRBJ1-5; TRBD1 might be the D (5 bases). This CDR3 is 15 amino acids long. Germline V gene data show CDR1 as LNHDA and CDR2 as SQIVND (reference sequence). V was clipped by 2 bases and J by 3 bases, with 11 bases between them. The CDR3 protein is CASSIRGATNQPQHF. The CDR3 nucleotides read TGTGCCAGTAGTATAAGAGGGGCCACCAATCAGCCCCAGCATTTT.

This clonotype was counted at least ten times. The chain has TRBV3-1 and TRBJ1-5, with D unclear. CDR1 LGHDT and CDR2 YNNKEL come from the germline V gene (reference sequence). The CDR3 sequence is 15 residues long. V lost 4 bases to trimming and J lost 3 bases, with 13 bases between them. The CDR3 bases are TGTGCCAGCAGCCCGGCCGGCGCCTTCAATCAGCCCCAGCATTTT. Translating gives CASSPAGAFNQPQHF. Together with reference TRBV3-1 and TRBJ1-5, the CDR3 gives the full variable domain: DTAVSQTPKYLVTQMGNDKSIKCEQNLGHDTMYWYKQDSKKFLKIMFSYNNKELIINETVPNRFSPKSPDKAHLNLHINSLELGDSAVYFCASSPAGAFNQPQHFGDGTRLSIL.

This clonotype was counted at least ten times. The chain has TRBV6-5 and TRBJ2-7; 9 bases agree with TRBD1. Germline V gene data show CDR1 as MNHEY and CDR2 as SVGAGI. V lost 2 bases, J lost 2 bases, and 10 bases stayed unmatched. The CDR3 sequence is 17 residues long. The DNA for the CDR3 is TGTGCCAGCAGTTACCGACCTCCGGGACAGGGAACCTACGAGCAGTACTTC. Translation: CASSYRPPGQGTYEQYF.

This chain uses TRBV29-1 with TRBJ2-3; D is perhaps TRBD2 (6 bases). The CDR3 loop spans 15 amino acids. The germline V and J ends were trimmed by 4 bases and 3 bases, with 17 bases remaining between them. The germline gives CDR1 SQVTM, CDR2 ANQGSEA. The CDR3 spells CSVGPRGALTDTQYF. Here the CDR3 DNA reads TGCAGCGTTGGCCCCCGCGGGGCGTTGACAGATACGCAGTATTTT.

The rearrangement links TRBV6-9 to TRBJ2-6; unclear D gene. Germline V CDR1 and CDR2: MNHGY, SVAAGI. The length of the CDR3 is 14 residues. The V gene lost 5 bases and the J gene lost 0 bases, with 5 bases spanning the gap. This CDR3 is CASSAGSGANVLTF. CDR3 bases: TGTGCCAGCAGTGCCGGCTCTGGGGCCAACGTCCTGACTTTC.

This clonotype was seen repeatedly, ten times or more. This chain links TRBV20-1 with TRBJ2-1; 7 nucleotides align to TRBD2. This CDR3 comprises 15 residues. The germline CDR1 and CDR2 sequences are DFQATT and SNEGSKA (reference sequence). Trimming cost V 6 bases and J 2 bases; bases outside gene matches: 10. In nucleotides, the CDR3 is TGCAGTGCCTTCCCCCTCAGCGGGGCCTACAATGAGCAGTTCTTC. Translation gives CSAFPLSGAYNEQFF.

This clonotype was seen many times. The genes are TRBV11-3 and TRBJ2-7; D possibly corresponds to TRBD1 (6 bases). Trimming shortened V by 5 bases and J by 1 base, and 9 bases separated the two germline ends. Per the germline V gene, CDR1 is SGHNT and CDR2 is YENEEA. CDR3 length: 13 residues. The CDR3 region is CASSNRASYEQYF. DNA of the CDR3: TGTGCCAGCAGCAACAGGGCTTCCTACGAGCAGTACTTC.

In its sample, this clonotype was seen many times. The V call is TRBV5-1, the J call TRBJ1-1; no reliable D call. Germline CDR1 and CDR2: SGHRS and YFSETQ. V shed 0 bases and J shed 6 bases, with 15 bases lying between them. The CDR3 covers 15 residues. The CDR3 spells CASSLALRLGAEAFF. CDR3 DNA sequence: TGCGCCAGCAGCTTGGCCTTACGCCTGGGAGCTGAAGCTTTCTTT.

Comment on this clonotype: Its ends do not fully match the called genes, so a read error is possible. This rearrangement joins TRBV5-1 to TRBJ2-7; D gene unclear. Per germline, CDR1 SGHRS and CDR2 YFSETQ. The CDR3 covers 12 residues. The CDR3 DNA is TGCGCCAGCAGCTTGGAGGGCTACGAGCAGCACTTC. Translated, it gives CASSLEGYEQHF.

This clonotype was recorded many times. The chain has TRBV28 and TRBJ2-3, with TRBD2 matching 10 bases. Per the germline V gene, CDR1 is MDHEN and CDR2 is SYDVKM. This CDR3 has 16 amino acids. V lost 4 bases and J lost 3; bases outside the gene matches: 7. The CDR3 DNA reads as TGTGCCAGCAGTTGGACGACTAGCGGGTCGACAGATACGCAGTATTTT. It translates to CASSWTTSGSTDTQYF.

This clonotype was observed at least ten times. Here the CDR3 reads CASSLLDRGRGNEQFF. The CDR3 DNA reads TGTGCCAGCAGTTTATTGGACAGGGGGCGGGGGAATGAGCAGTTCTTC. The genes are TRBV27 and TRBJ2-1; 11 positions match TRBD1. The germline CDR1 and CDR2 sequences are MNHEY and SMNVEV (reference sequence). The CDR3 length is 16 residues. V lost 1 base to trimming and J lost 7 bases; unmatched junction nucleotides: 6.

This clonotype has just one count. The CDR3 nucleotides are TGTGCCAGCAGCTCCCTAGCGGGAGCGGGCGGGGAGCTGTTTTTT. Protein sequence: CASSSLAGAGGELFF. This chain connects TRBV3-1 to TRBJ2-2, with TRBD2 matching 10 bases. Per germline, CDR1 LGHDT and CDR2 YNNKEL (reference sequence). V shed 5 bases and J 7 bases; nucleotides not matched to a gene: 7. CDR3 size: 15 residues.

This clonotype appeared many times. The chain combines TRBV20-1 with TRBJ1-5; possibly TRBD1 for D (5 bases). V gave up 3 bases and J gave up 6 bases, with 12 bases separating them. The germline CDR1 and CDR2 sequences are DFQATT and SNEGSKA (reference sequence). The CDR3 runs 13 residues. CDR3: CSASQGEGQPQHF. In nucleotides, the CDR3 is TGCAGTGCTAGCCAGGGAGAAGGTCAGCCCCAGCATTTT.

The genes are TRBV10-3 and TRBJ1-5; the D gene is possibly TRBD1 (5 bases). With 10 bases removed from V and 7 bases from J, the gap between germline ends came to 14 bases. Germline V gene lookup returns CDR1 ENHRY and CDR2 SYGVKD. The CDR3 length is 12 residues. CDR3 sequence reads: CATSGLQQPQHF. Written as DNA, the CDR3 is TGTGCCACCTCAGGGTTGCAACAGCCCCAGCATTTT.

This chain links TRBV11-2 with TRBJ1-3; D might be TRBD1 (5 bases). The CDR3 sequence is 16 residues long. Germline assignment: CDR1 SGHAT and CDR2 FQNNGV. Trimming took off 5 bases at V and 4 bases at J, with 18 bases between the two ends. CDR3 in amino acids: CASSAFSGFSGNTIYF. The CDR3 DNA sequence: TGTGCCAGCAGCGCGTTTTCAGGGTTTTCCGGAAACACCATATATTTT.

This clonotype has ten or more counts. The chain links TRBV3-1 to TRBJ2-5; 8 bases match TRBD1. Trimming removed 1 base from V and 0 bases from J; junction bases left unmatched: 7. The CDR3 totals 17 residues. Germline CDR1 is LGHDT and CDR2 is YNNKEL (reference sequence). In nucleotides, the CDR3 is TGTGCCAGCAGCCAAGCCAGGACAGGGTGGTACCAAGAGACCCAGTACTTC. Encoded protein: CASSQARTGWYQETQYF.

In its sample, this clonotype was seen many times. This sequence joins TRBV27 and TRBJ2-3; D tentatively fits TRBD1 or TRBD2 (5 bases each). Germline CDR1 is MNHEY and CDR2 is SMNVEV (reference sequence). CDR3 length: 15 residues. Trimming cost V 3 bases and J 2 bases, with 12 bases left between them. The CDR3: CASSLGTENTDTQYF. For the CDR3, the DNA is TGTGCCAGCAGTTTGGGGACGGAAAACACAGATACGCAGTATTTT.

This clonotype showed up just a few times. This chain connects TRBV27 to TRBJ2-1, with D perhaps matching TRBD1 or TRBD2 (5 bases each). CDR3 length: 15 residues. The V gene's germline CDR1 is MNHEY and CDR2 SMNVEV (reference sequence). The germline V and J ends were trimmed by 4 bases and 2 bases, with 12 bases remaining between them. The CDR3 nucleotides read TGTGCCAGCAGTTCTCGGGGACGAGCCTACAATGAGCAGTTCTTC. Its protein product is CASSSRGRAYNEQFF.

CDR3 DNA sequence: TGTGCCAGCAGCCAAGTTGGGCGAGGGGACTACGAGCAGTACTTC. This gives the protein CASSQVGRGDYEQYF. J is TRBJ2-7 and V is TRBV4-2; D might be TRBD1 or TRBD2, each matching 5 bases. Germline values: CDR1 LGHNA, CDR2 YNFKEQ. V lost 1 base to trimming and J lost 3 bases, with 13 bases between them. CDR3 length: 15 amino acids.

The CDR3 DNA is TGTGCCAGCAGCTTTTCCGGGTGGAACACCGGGGAGCTGTTTTTT. Protein: CASSFSGWNTGELFF. This rearrangement joins TRBV7-2 to TRBJ2-2; D uncertain. CDR3 length: 15 amino acids. Germline V CDR1 and CDR2: SGHTA, FQGNSA. Trimming left V 3 bases short and J 1 base short, with 9 bases between.

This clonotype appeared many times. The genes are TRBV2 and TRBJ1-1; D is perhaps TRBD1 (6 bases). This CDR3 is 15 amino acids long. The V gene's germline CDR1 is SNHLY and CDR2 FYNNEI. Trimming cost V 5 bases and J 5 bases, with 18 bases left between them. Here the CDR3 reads CASSPGAGVRTEAFF. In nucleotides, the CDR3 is TGTGCCAGCAGTCCAGGGGCAGGGGTGAGGACTGAAGCTTTCTTT.

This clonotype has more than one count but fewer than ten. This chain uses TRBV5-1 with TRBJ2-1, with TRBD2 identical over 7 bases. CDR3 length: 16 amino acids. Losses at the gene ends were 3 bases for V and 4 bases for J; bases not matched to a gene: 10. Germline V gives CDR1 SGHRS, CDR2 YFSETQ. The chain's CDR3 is CASSSGGGSAYNEQFF. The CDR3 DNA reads TGCGCCAGCAGCTCGGGAGGCGGGAGTGCTTACAATGAGCAGTTCTTC.